This is a list of T cell receptor beta chains from one sample in a study of early T cells in non-severe SARS-CoV-2 infection. TCRdb re-called the 5' RACE reads with MiXCR, one entry per CDR3 protein. This table has about 48,000 distinct CDR3 sequences, 6.5% to 9.5% appearing once. Sequencing input: whole blood. These receptors came from an adult who was a healthcare worker with PCR-confirmed SARS-CoV-2 infection or an uninfected control (not recorded which). CDR3s include the opening cysteine and the closing phenylalanine or tryptophan. A D gene is named only where the DNA matches it firmly. A row's size may be missing; if present it is once, few, many or a size class.

J: TRBJ1-1; V: TRBV28; D: NA; size: many; length: 12; DNA: TGTGCCAGCAGTTTGGGGCATACTGAAGCTTTCTTT; CDR3: CASSLGHTEAFF
J: TRBJ2-1; V: TRBV27; D: TRBD2; size: NA; length: 14; DNA: TGTGCCAGCAGTTCGGGGGGGTCCTACAATGAGCAGTTCTTC; CDR3: CASSSGGSYNEQFF
J: TRBJ2-3; V: TRBV4-2; D: NA; size: many; length: 13; DNA: TGTGCCAGCAGCCAACAGGCGTCAGATACGCAGTATTTT; CDR3: CASSQQASDTQYF
J: TRBJ2-1; V: TRBV20-1; D: TRBD2; size: few; length: 16; DNA: TGCAGTGCTAGAGACCCGGGACTAGCGGGGGGGACTCCGCAGTTCTTC; CDR3: CSARDPGLAGGTPQFF
J: TRBJ2-3; V: TRBV27; D: TRBD1; size: few; length: 14; DNA: TGTGCCAGCGCGGACAGGGGGCTCACAGATACGCAGTATTTT; CDR3: CASADRGLTDTQYF
J: TRBJ2-3; V: TRBV20-1; D: TRBD2; size: many; length: 15; DNA: TGCAGTGCTAAGACGACTAGCGGGCGTACAGATACGCAGTATTTT; CDR3: CSAKTTSGRTDTQYF
J: TRBJ1-2; V: TRBV4-3; D: NA; size: NA; length: 16; DNA: TGCGCCAGCAGCCAAGAGCCCGGACGGACTAACTATGGCTACACCTTC; CDR3: CASSQEPGRTNYGYTF
J: TRBJ2-1; V: TRBV29-1; D: NA; size: many; length: 13; DNA: TGCAGCGGAACGGGGGAAACCTACAATGAGCAGTTCTTC; CDR3: CSGTGETYNEQFF
J: TRBJ1-5; V: TRBV2; D: NA; size: many; length: 12; DNA: TGTGCCAGCAGTGTGGAAAATCAGCCCCAGCATTTT; CDR3: CASSVENQPQHF
J: TRBJ1-5; V: TRBV14; D: TRBD1; size: few; length: 16; DNA: TGTGCCAGCACCGAGACAGGGAGGCCCCGTTATCAGCCCCAGCATTTT; CDR3: CASTETGRPRYQPQHF
J: TRBJ1-5; V: TRBV2; D: NA; size: few; length: 14; DNA: TGTGCCAGCAGTGAATCCGGGCCAGCAAAGCCCCAGCATTTT; CDR3: CASSESGPAKPQHF
J: TRBJ2-4; V: TRBV11-2; D: NA; size: many; length: 16; DNA: TGTGCCAGCACCCAAAGGGGATCGAGGGCCAAAAACATTCAGTACTTC; CDR3: CASTQRGSRAKNIQYF
J: TRBJ1-6; V: TRBV7-8; D: TRBD1; size: many; length: 17; DNA: TGTGCCAGCAGCTTAGTGACCAGGGGGTCCTCTAATTCACCCCTCCACTTT; CDR3: CASSLVTRGSSNSPLHF
J: TRBJ1-1; V: TRBV5-1; D: NA; size: few; length: 14; DNA: TGCGCCAGCAGCTTGCTGGTGGATAACACTGAAGCTTTCTTT; CDR3: CASSLLVDNTEAFF
J: TRBJ1-2; V: TRBV5-1; D: NA; size: many; length: 14; DNA: TGCGCCAGCAGCGTAGGAGGGGGGAACGATGGCTACACCTTC; CDR3: CASSVGGGNDGYTF
J: TRBJ1-2; V: TRBV20-1; D: NA; size: few; length: 12; DNA: TGCAGTGGAGAGGACACCGGCTATGGCTACACCTTC; CDR3: CSGEDTGYGYTF
J: TRBJ2-1; V: TRBV5-6; D: NA; size: few; length: 15; DNA: TGTGCCAGCAGCTCGATCTTTGGACAGTACAATGAGCAGTTCTTC; CDR3: CASSSIFGQYNEQFF
J: TRBJ2-5; V: TRBV24-1; D: TRBD1; size: many; length: 15; DNA: TGTGCCACCAGTTCCCGACAGGGCGTACAAGAGACCCAGTACTTC; CDR3: CATSSRQGVQETQYF
J: TRBJ2-7; V: TRBV14; D: TRBD2; size: NA; length: 15; DNA: TGTGCCAGCAGCCAGTTAGCGGGGGTCTCCTACGAGCAGTACTTC; CDR3: CASSQLAGVSYEQYF
J: TRBJ1-2; V: TRBV6-2/TRBV6-3; D: TRBD1; size: few; length: 15; DNA: TGTGCCAGCCTCCGGGACAGGGGCATAGACTATGGCTACACCTTC; CDR3: CASLRDRGIDYGYTF
J: TRBJ2-7; V: TRBV20-1; D: TRBD2; size: many; length: 12; DNA: TGCAGTGCTCGACTAGCGGGGGAGGGACAGTACTTC; CDR3: CSARLAGEGQYF
J: TRBJ2-1; V: TRBV5-1; D: TRBD2; size: many; length: 16; DNA: TGCGCCAGCAGCTCTTCTAGCGGGGGGGCCAGGAATGAGCAGTTCTTC; CDR3: CASSSSSGGARNEQFF
J: TRBJ2-3; V: TRBV7-8; D: NA; size: NA; length: 15; DNA: TGTGCCAGCAGCCGAAGACAGGCTTCGGGGGATACGCAGTATTTT; CDR3: CASSRRQASGDTQYF
J: TRBJ2-4; V: TRBV20-1; D: NA; size: many; length: 16; DNA: TGCAGTGCTAGAGATACTGGACGACTAGCCAAAAACATTCAGTACTTC; CDR3: CSARDTGRLAKNIQYF
J: TRBJ1-3; V: TRBV28; D: NA; size: NA; length: 13; DNA: TGTGCCAGCGGAACAGGGCATGGAAACACCATATATTTT; CDR3: CASGTGHGNTIYF
J: TRBJ2-1; V: TRBV6-6; D: NA; size: many; length: 12; DNA: TGTGCCAGCAGTTACTCATACAATGAGCAGTTCTTC; CDR3: CASSYSYNEQFF
J: TRBJ1-6; V: TRBV12-3/TRBV12-4; D: TRBD1; size: NA; length: 16; DNA: TGTGCCAGCAGTTTGGGACAGGGGGTCTCTAATTCACCCCTCCACTTT; CDR3: CASSLGQGVSNSPLHF
J: TRBJ2-1; V: TRBV24-1; D: TRBD1; size: many; length: 15; DNA: TGTGCCACCAGTGATCTGGGACAGCAGTACAATGAGCAGTTCTTC; CDR3: CATSDLGQQYNEQFF
J: TRBJ1-2; V: TRBV5-4; D: NA; size: NA; length: 15; DNA: TGTGCCAGCAGCTTGGGGTCCTGGGGAGGCGATGGCTACACCTTC; CDR3: CASSLGSWGGDGYTF
J: TRBJ1-2; V: TRBV28; D: NA; size: NA; length: 15; DNA: TGTGCCAGCAGTTTATCGTCGGGTACTGTCTATGGCTACACCTTC; CDR3: CASSLSSGTVYGYTF
J: TRBJ1-2; V: TRBV7-2; D: TRBD1; size: few; length: 13; DNA: TGTGCCAGCAGCAGGGGACAGCTCTATGGCTACACCTTC; CDR3: CASSRGQLYGYTF
J: TRBJ1-1; V: TRBV6-2/TRBV6-3; D: NA; size: many; length: 11; DNA: TGTGCCAGCAGCCGTAGGGCTGAAGCTTTCTTT; CDR3: CASSRRAEAFF
J: TRBJ1-6; V: TRBV20-1; D: NA; size: NA; length: 14; DNA: TGCAGTGCGAGAGACAGCCAGAGGAATTCACCCCTCCACTTT; CDR3: CSARDSQRNSPLHF
J: TRBJ2-1; V: TRBV24-1; D: TRBD2; size: many; length: 19; DNA: TGTGCCACCAGTGATTTGCCTAGCGGGGGGGTCCCCTCCTACAATGAGCAGTTCTTC; CDR3: CATSDLPSGGVPSYNEQFF
J: TRBJ2-7; V: TRBV7-2; D: NA; size: NA; length: 15; DNA: TGTGCCAGCAGCTTAGAGGGACTTCCCACCTACGAGCAGTACTTC; CDR3: CASSLEGLPTYEQYF
J: TRBJ2-1; V: TRBV12-3/TRBV12-4; D: NA; size: many; length: 17; DNA: TGTGCCAGCAGTTTAGGCTCCGGCCTACCTTTCTACAATGAGCAGTTCTTC; CDR3: CASSLGSGLPFYNEQFF
J: TRBJ2-7; V: TRBV6-6; D: NA; size: few; length: 13; DNA: TGTGCCAGCAGTCAGCCGGGATCCTACGAGCAGTACTTC; CDR3: CASSQPGSYEQYF
J: TRBJ2-1; V: TRBV6-2/TRBV6-3; D: NA; size: many; length: 14; DNA: TGTGCCAGCAGTTCCTGGACGGCTTACAATGAGCAGTTCTTC; CDR3: CASSSWTAYNEQFF
J: TRBJ2-1; V: TRBV19; D: TRBD2; size: many; length: 16; DNA: TGTGCCAGTAGTATTGACTCCGGGGGGGCCTACAATGAGCAGTTCTTC; CDR3: CASSIDSGGAYNEQFF
J: TRBJ1-4; V: TRBV5-5; D: NA; size: NA; length: 14; DNA: TGTGCCAGCAGGACCGTCGCAACTAATGAAAAACTGTTTTTT; CDR3: CASRTVATNEKLFF